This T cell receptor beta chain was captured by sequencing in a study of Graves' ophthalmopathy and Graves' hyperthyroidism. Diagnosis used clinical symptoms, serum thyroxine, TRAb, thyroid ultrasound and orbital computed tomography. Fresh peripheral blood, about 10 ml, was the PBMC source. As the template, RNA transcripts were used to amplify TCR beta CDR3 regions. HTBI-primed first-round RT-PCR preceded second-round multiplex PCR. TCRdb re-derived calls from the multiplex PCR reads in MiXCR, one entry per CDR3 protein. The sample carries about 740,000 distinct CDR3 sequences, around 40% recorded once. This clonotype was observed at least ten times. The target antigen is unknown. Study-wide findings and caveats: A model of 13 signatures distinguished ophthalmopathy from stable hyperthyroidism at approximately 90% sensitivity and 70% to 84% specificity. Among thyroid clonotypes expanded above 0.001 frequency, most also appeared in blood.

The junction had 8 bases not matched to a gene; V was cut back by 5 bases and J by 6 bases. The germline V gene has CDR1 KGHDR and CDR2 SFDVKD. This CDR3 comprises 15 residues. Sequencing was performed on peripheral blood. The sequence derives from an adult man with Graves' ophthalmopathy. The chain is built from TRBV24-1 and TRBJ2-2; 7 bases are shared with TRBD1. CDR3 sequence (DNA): TGTGCCACCAGTGGATGGGAAAGGGGGCCCGGGGAGCTGTTTTTT. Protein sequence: CATSGWERGPGELFF.